Below are 30 T cell receptor beta chains sequenced from a single sample in a study of T cell repertoires in cytomegalovirus infection. MiXCR, run by TCRdb on the reads, gives a single entry per CDR3 protein. The table shows tens of thousands of distinct CDR3 sequences, with approximately 20% occurring only once. These receptors lack a known antigen. Specimen: CD8+ T cells from cultured PBMCs, collected from culture after CMV antigen stimulation. The receptors were sampled from a human donor in good health (CMV status not recorded). Some clones in this sample may be carry-over from other donors' samples.

The gene calls are TRBV6-2 or TRBV6-3 and TRBJ2-7; 7 nucleotides agree with TRBD1. V shed 4 bases and J 5 bases; nucleotides not matched to a gene: 2. Germline CDR1 MNHEY, CDR2 SVGEGT. CDR3 length equals 12 residues. The CDR3, as DNA: TGTGCCAGCAGTTCCGACAGGGACGAGCAGTACTTC. This sequence encodes CASSSDRDEQYF.

V gene TRBV12-3 or TRBV12-4 combines with J gene TRBJ1-2; 8 bases agree with TRBD1. The CDR3 covers 14 residues. The J segment lost 6 bases and the V segment lost 6 bases, leaving 9 bases of the junction unmatched. The CDR3 region has the DNA TGTGCCAGCAGACCCGGGACAGGCCTGCATGGCTACACCTTC. As protein: CASRPGTGLHGYTF.

This clonotype has a handful of counts. The V call is TRBV12-3 or TRBV12-4, the J call TRBJ2-1; 9 nucleotides agree with TRBD1. With 5 bases clipped from V and 7 bases from J, the junction kept 9 bases outside the gene matches. The CDR3 has 15 amino acids. This CDR3 reads CASSPTGTGLNEQFF. In DNA form, the CDR3 reads TGTGCCAGCAGTCCGACCGGGACAGGGCTAAATGAGCAGTTCTTC.

This clonotype was recorded a few times. The chain employs TRBV6-2 or TRBV6-3 and TRBJ1-1; no definite D call. Trimming removed 2 bases from V and 3 bases from J, with 4 bases in between. CDR3 size: 12 residues. From germline, CDR1 is MNHEY and CDR2 SVGEGT. The CDR3: CASSYRDTEAFF. The CDR3 coding sequence is TGTGCCAGCAGTTACAGGGACACTGAAGCTTTCTTT.

This clonotype was recorded many times. The V and J genes are TRBV7-8 and TRBJ2-3, with 7 bases fitting TRBD2. The ends lost 4 bases at V and 4 bases at J; junction bases unmatched: 8. The CDR3 has 15 residues. Germline loops: CDR1 SGHVS, CDR2 FQNEAQ. The CDR3 loop is CASSSREVAADTQYF. Here the CDR3 DNA reads TGTGCCAGCAGCTCACGGGAGGTCGCTGCAGATACGCAGTATTTT.

The rearrangement uses TRBV15 and TRBJ1-1, with a tentative D call TRBD1 (5 bases). The length of the CDR3 is 14 residues. Trimming stripped 0 bases from V and 6 bases from J, with 11 bases between. In germline, CDR1 is LNHNV, CDR2 YYDKDF (reference sequence). CDR3 sequence reads: CATSRDRIRAEAFF. CDR3 coding DNA: TGTGCCACCAGCAGAGATCGGATCAGGGCTGAAGCTTTCTTT.

V usage is TRBV24-1 and J usage is TRBJ2-7, with D unresolved. Looked up from germline, CDR1 is KGHDR and CDR2 is SFDVKD. The CDR3 is 13 residues long. The V end lost 3 bases, the J end lost 0 bases, and 5 bases lay between the germline ends. CDR3 sequence: CATSDIHSYEQYF. The CDR3 bases are TGTGCCACCAGTGATATCCACTCCTACGAGCAGTACTTC.

This clonotype was seen more than once but under ten times. The chain combines TRBV4-3 with TRBJ1-6; no firm D call. The V gene's germline CDR1 is LGHNA and CDR2 YSLEER. The CDR3 extends over 15 amino acids. V lost 0 bases to trimming and J lost 9 bases, with 12 bases between them. CDR3 residues: CASSQDDQQGSPLHF. CDR3 nucleotide sequence: TGCGCCAGCAGCCAAGACGACCAGCAAGGTTCACCCCTCCACTTT.

The rearrangement links TRBV7-9 to TRBJ1-1, with D maybe TRBD1 (6 bases). Germline V lookup: CDR1 SEHNR, CDR2 FQNEAQ (reference sequence). The length of the CDR3 is 15 residues. V was cut by 3 bases and J by 4 bases, with 15 bases left in between. CDR3 nucleotides: TGTGCCAGCAGCTTCTCGACAGGTTCGGGCACTGAAGCTTTCTTT. Translated: CASSFSTGSGTEAFF. Variable domain in full (rest from reference TRBV7-9 and TRBJ1-1): DTGVSQNPRHKITKRGQNVTFRCDPISEHNRLYWYRQTLGQGPEFLTYFQNEAQLEKSRLLSDRFSAERPKGSFSTLEIQRTEQGDSAMYLCASSFSTGSGTEAFFGQGTRLTVV.

V usage is TRBV10-1 and J usage is TRBJ1-1; weak D call: TRBD1 (5 bases). This CDR3 spans 14 amino acids. Germline lookup yields CDR1 WNHNN and CDR2 SYGVQD (reference sequence). V was pared by 0 bases and J by 6 bases, with 11 bases between. In nucleotides, the CDR3 is TGCGCCAGCAGTGAGTCTTGGGGGAGTCCTGAAGCTTTCTTT. Translation gives CASSESWGSPEAFF.

This chain links TRBV11-1 with TRBJ1-2, with 7 positions matching TRBD1. CDR1 is SGHAT and CDR2 is FQDESV in the germline V gene (reference sequence). With V trimmed by 5 bases and J by 4 bases, 7 bases remained unmatched. The CDR3 spans 14 residues. CDR3 bases: TGTGCCAGCAGCGACCGGGACAGACCCTATGGCTACACCTTC. This codes for CASSDRDRPYGYTF.

V gene TRBV7-6 combines with J gene TRBJ1-1; D possibly corresponds to TRBD1 (5 bases). V lost 6 bases to trimming and J lost 1 base, with 12 bases between them. Germline CDR1 reads SGHVS; CDR2 reads FNYEAQ. CDR3 length equals 14 residues. The CDR3 here is CASSSQGENTEAFF. The CDR3 DNA follows: TGTGCCAGCAGTTCCCAAGGGGAGAACACTGAAGCTTTCTTT. The whole variable domain, remainder taken from reference TRBV7-6 and TRBJ1-1, is GAGVSQSPRYKVTKRGQDVALRCDPISGHVSLYWYRQALGQGPEFLTYFNYEAQQDKSGLPNDRFSAERPEGSISTLTIQRTEQRDSAMYRCASSSQGENTEAFFGQGTRLTVV.

The genes are TRBV11-3 and TRBJ2-1; D is unresolved. The CDR3 runs 15 residues. Germline-derived CDR1 and CDR2 are SGHNT and YENEEA. V was shortened by 1 base and J by 3 bases, with 10 bases between the two germline ends. CDR3 bases: TGTGCCAGCAGCTTAGTGGGCATCCTCTACAATGAGCAGTTCTTC. It translates to CASSLVGILYNEQFF. Drawing the rest from reference TRBV11-3 and TRBJ2-1, the complete variable domain is EAGVVQSPRYKIIEKKQPVAFWCNPISGHNTLYWYLQNLGQGPELLIRYENEEAVDDSQLPKDRFSAERLKGVDSTLKIQPAELGDSAVYLCASSLVGILYNEQFFGPGTRLTVL.

This clonotype has more than one count but fewer than ten. J is TRBJ2-7 and V is TRBV10-3; a weak D match, TRBD1 (5 bases). V lost 0 bases, J lost 1 base, and 16 bases lay in between. The CDR3 runs to 17 residues. The germline V gene encodes CDR1 ENHRY and CDR2 SYGVKD. The CDR3 bases are TGTGCCATCAGTGAGTCGCGTCTCGTCGCAGGGTCCTACGAGCAGTACTTC. Protein: CAISESRLVAGSYEQYF.

A few counts support this clonotype. This chain uses TRBV7-2 with TRBJ2-3, with D perhaps TRBD2 (5 bases). V shed 2 bases and J shed 0 bases, with 9 bases lying between them. Germline V gene data show CDR1 as SGHTA and CDR2 as FQGNSA. The CDR3 is made up of 15 amino acids. The CDR3 region has the DNA TGTGCCAGCAGCTTACCGGGATCTAGCACAGATACGCAGTATTTT. Its translation is CASSLPGSSTDTQYF.

The V and J genes are TRBV27 and TRBJ2-7; 8 nucleotides line up with TRBD1. This CDR3 contains 15 residues. Unmatched junction bases numbered 14, after V lost 7 bases and J lost 6 bases. Germline CDR1 MNHEY, CDR2 SMNVEV (reference sequence). The CDR3 nucleotides are TGTGCCAGCACCTATCAACAGGGGGGTTCATTCGAGCAGTACTTC. Encoded protein: CASTYQQGGSFEQYF.

This clonotype was picked up many times. V is TRBV7-8 and J is TRBJ1-4, with a weak D call TRBD1 (5 bases). Germline CDR1 and CDR2: SGHVS and FQNEAQ. This CDR3 comprises 14 residues. The V and J ends lost 2 bases and 6 bases respectively, with 10 bases between them. The CDR3: CASSLWMGDEKLFF. CDR3 bases: TGTGCCAGCAGCTTATGGATGGGGGATGAAAAACTGTTTTTT.

The chain has TRBV7-9 and TRBJ2-1; TRBD2 might be the D (5 bases). The CDR3 has 16 residues. CDR1 SEHNR and CDR2 FQNEAQ come from the germline V gene (reference sequence). V was shortened by 5 bases and J by 4 bases, with 18 bases between the two germline ends. This chain's CDR3 is CASSHPGEPTYNEQFF. CDR3 nucleotide sequence: TGTGCCAGCAGCCATCCCGGGGAGCCCACGTACAATGAGCAGTTCTTC.

Only a few counts were recorded for this clonotype. This chain uses TRBV7-2 with TRBJ2-7; 8 bases match TRBD2. The V gene end was trimmed by 4 bases and the J gene end by 2 bases; junction bases not matched to a gene: 4. Germline V lookup: CDR1 SGHTA, CDR2 FQGNSA. This CDR3 contains 14 residues. The CDR3 nucleotides are TGTGCCAGCAGCTCCGCGGGGGGTACCTACGAGCAGTACTTC. Amino acids: CASSSAGGTYEQYF.

This clonotype was seen a handful of times. The chain combines TRBV27 with TRBJ1-2; D is possibly TRBD1 (6 bases). CDR1 and CDR2 (germline): MNHEY, SMNVEV (reference sequence). The V end was cut by 4 bases, the J end by 6 bases, with 21 bases between. The CDR3 totals 16 residues. DNA of the CDR3: TGTGCCAGCAGTTCCTCCGGGACACCTATTTGGGATGGCTACACCTTC. It encodes CASSSSGTPIWDGYTF.

CDR3 sequence: CASSVATSEGRGVYEQYF. The CDR3 nucleotides are TGTGCCAGCAGCGTAGCTACCTCTGAGGGCAGGGGGGTCTACGAGCAGTACTTC. V gene TRBV9 combines with J gene TRBJ2-7, with D maybe TRBD1 (7 bases). This CDR3 comprises 18 residues. The V end lost 0 bases, the J end lost 3 bases, and 22 bases lay between the germline ends. The V gene's germline CDR1 is SGDLS and CDR2 YYNGEE.

This clonotype was picked up a small number of times. The rearrangement links TRBV12-3 or TRBV12-4 to TRBJ1-4; no clear D gene. Trimming shortened V by 3 bases and J by 4 bases, and 9 bases separated the two germline ends. The length of the CDR3 is 14 residues. The CDR3 DNA reads as TGTGCCAGCAGTTTCAGGCCTCGTAATGAAAAACTGTTTTTT. This sequence encodes CASSFRPRNEKLFF.

This clonotype is termed medium-sized. The genes are TRBV27 and TRBJ2-1; D may match TRBD1 or TRBD2 (5 bases each). Germline-derived CDR1 and CDR2 are MNHEY and SMNVEV (reference sequence). CDR3 length: 15 residues. V shed 3 bases and J shed 0 bases, with 9 bases lying between them. As DNA, the CDR3 is TGTGCCAGCAGTTTGGGGGACCCCTCCTACAATGAGCAGTTCTTC. Protein product: CASSLGDPSYNEQFF.

This clonotype was counted between two and nine times. The chain is built from TRBV7-9 and TRBJ2-3; TRBD1 matches 8 bases. This CDR3 contains 13 residues. Unmatched junction bases numbered 0, after V lost 3 bases and J lost 4 bases. Germline assignment: CDR1 SEHNR and CDR2 FQNEAQ (reference sequence). CDR3 DNA: TGTGCCAGCAGCTTGACAGGGGCAGATACGCAGTATTTT. Translation: CASSLTGADTQYF.

This clonotype has more than one count but fewer than ten. V usage is TRBV7-2 and J usage is TRBJ2-7; TRBD2 is a possible D gene (5 bases). This CDR3 is built from 15 residues. Germline-derived CDR1 and CDR2 are SGHTA and FQGNSA. V was pared by 5 bases and J by 0 bases, with 14 bases between. The CDR3 is CASSPGDSSSYEQYF. CDR3 bases: TGTGCCAGCAGCCCCGGGGATTCCAGCTCCTACGAGCAGTACTTC.

This clonotype has a handful of counts. This sequence joins TRBV7-2 and TRBJ1-5, with 7 bases identical to TRBD1. The junction had 7 bases not matched to a gene; V was cut back by 5 bases and J by 0 bases. CDR3 size: 16 residues. Germline V lookup: CDR1 SGHTA, CDR2 FQGNSA. In nucleotides, the CDR3 is TGTGCCAGCAGCCAAATCACAGGGGTTAGCAATCAGCCCCAGCATTTT. It yields the protein CASSQITGVSNQPQHF.

This clonotype was counted only a few times. The chain is built from TRBV6-5 and TRBJ2-1, with D uncertain. The germline V and J ends were trimmed by 0 bases and 5 bases, with 11 bases remaining between them. Germline-derived CDR1 and CDR2 are MNHEY and SVGAGI. This CDR3 region has 15 residues. The CDR3 sequence is CASSYSPDKDNEQFF. CDR3 DNA sequence: TGTGCCAGCAGTTACTCCCCAGATAAGGACAATGAGCAGTTCTTC.

This clonotype occurred a few times. V is TRBV5-1 and J is TRBJ2-1; 11 nucleotides agree with TRBD2. The germline CDR1 and CDR2 sequences are SGHRS and YFSETQ. V was pared by 4 bases and J by 8 bases, with 8 bases of the junction left unmatched. The CDR3 is made up of 15 amino acids. CDR3: CASSTTSGGPDEQFF. CDR3 nucleotide sequence: TGCGCCAGCAGCACCACTAGCGGGGGACCCGATGAGCAGTTCTTC.

This clonotype was seen more than once but under ten times. The chain is built from TRBV27 and TRBJ1-1; D is perhaps TRBD1 (5 bases). With 6 bases removed from V and 2 bases from J, the gap between germline ends came to 16 bases. The germline CDR1 and CDR2 sequences are MNHEY and SMNVEV (reference sequence). The length of the CDR3 is 15 residues. CDR3 amino acids: CASSSRRDGNTEAFF. DNA for the CDR3: TGTGCCAGCAGCTCCCGAAGGGACGGAAACACTGAAGCTTTCTTT.

This clonotype was observed many times. The J gene is TRBJ2-2, the V gene TRBV7-6, with D uncertain. The germline gives CDR1 SGHVS, CDR2 FNYEAQ. The CDR3 totals 16 residues. Trimming removed 2 bases at V and 3 bases at J, with 13 bases between. CDR3 loop: CASSLRHGMDTGELFF. DNA of the CDR3: TGTGCCAGCAGCTTACGACACGGAATGGACACCGGGGAGCTGTTTTTT.